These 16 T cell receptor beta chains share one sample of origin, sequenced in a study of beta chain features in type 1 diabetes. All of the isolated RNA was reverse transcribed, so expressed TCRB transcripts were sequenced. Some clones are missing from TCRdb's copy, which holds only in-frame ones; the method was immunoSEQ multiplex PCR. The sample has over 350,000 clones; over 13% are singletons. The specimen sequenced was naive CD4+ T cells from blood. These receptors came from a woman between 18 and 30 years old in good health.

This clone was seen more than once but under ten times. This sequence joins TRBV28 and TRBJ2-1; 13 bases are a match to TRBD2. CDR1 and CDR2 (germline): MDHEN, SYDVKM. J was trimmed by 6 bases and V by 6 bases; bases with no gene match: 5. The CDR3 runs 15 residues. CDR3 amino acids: CASSRTSGRGNEQFF. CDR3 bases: TGTGCCAGCAGCCGGACTAGCGGGAGAGGCAATGAGCAGTTCTTC.

The CDR3 loop is CASSETAGGIPYNEQFF. In nucleotides, the CDR3 is TGTGCCAGCAGTGAAACCGCAGGGGGGATCCCCTACAATGAGCAGTTCTTC. This chain connects TRBV2 to TRBJ2-1, with D possibly being TRBD1 (7 bases). Germline V gene data show CDR1 as SNHLY and CDR2 as FYNNEI. This CDR3 region has 17 residues. The V gene lost 2 bases and the J gene lost 2 bases, with 16 bases spanning the gap.

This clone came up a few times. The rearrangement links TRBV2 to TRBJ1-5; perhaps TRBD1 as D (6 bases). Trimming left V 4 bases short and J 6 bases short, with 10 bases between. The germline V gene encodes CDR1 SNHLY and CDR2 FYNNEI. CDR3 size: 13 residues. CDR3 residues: CASSGDRSQPQHF. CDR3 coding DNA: TGTGCCAGCAGTGGTGACAGGTCTCAGCCCCAGCATTTT.

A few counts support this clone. CDR3 nucleotide sequence: TGTGCCTGGAGGAGGGACACGATGAACACTGAAGCTTTCTTT. It specifies CAWRRDTMNTEAFF. The chain couples TRBV30 to TRBJ1-1, with D possibly being TRBD1 (6 bases). Germline loops: CDR1 GTSNPN, CDR2 SVGIG (reference sequence). V gave up 3 bases and J gave up 0 bases, with 11 bases separating them. The CDR3 has 14 amino acids.

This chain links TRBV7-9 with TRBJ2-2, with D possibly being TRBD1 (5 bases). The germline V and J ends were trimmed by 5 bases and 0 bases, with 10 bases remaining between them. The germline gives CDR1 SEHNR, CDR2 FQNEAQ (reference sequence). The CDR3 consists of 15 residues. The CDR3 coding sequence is TGTGCCAGCAGCAGGGGAAATACGAACACCGGGGAGCTGTTTTTT. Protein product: CASSRGNTNTGELFF.

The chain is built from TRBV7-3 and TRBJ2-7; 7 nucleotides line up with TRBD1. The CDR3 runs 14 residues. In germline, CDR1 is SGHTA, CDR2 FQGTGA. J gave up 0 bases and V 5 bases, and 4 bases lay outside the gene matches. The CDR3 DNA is TGTGCCAGCAGCCCCGGGACAGTCTCCTACGAGCAGTACTTC. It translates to CASSPGTVSYEQYF.

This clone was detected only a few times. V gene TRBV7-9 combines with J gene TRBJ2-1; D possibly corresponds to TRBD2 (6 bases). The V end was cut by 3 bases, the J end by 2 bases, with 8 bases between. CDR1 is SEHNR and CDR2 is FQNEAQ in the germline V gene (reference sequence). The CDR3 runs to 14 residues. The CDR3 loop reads CASSFAGTYNEQFF. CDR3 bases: TGTGCCAGCAGCTTTGCGGGAACCTACAATGAGCAGTTCTTC.

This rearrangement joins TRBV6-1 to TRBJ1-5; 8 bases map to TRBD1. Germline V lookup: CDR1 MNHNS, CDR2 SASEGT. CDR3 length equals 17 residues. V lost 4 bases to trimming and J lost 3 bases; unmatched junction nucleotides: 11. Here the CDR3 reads CASSGLLGTGYNQPQHF. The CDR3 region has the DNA TGTGCCAGCAGTGGCCTGTTAGGGACAGGATACAATCAGCCCCAGCATTTT.

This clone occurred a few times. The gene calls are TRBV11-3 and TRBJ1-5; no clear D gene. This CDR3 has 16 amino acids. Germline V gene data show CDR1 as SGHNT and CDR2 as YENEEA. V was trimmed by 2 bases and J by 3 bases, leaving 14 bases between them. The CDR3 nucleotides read TGTGCCAGCAGCTTAATGAGCCTGATTTCCAATCAGCCCCAGCATTTT. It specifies CASSLMSLISNQPQHF.

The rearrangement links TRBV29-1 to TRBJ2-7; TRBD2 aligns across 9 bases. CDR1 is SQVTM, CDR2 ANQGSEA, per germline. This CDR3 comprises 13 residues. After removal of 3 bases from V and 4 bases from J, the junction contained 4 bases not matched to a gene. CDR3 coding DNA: TGCAGCGTTGAGGTTCTAGCGGGATACGAGCAGTACTTC. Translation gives CSVEVLAGYEQYF.

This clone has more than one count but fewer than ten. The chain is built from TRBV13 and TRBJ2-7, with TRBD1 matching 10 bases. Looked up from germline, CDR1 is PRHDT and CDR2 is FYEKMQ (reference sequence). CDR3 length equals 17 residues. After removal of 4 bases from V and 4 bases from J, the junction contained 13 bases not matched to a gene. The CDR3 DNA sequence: TGTGCCAGCAGCTCACCTCCACACCGGGACAGGGGATACGAGCAGTACTTC. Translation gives CASSSPPHRDRGYEQYF. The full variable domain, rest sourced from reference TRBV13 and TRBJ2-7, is AAGVIQSPRHLIKEKRETATLKCYPIPRHDTVYWYQQGPGQDPQFLISFYEKMQSDKGSIPDRFSAQQFSDYHSELNMSSLELGDSALYFCASSSPPHRDRGYEQYFGPGTRLTVT.

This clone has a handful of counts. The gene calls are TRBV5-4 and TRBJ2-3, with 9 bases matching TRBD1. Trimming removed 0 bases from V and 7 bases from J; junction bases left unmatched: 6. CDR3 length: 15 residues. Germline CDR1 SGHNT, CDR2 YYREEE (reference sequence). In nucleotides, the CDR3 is TGTGCCAGCAGCTTGGGGGGACAGGGAATAAATACGCAGTATTTT. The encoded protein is CASSLGGQGINTQYF.

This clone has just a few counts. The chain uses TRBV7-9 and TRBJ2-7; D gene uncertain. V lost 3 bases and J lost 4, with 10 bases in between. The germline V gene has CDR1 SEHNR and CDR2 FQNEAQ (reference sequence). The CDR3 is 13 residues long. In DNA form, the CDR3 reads TGTGCCAGCAGCTTCAGTGGAGTGTACGAGCAGTACTTC. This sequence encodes CASSFSGVYEQYF.

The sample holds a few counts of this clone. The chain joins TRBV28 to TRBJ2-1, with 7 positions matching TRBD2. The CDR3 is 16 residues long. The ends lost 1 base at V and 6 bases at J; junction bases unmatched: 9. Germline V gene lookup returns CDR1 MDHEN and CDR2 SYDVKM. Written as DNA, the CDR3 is TGTGCCAGCAGTTTATTCATCGGGAGGATCCTCAATGAGCAGTTCTTC. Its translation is CASSLFIGRILNEQFF. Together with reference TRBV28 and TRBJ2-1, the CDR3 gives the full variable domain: DVKVTQSSRYLVKRTGEKVFLECVQDMDHENMFWYRQDPGLGLRLIYFSYDVKMKEKGDIPEGYSVSREKKERFSLILESASTNQTSMYLCASSLFIGRILNEQFFGPGTRLTVL.

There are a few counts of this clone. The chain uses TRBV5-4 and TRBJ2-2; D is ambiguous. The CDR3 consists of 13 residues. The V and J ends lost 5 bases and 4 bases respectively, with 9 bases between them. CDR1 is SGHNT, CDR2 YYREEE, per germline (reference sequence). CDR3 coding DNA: TGTGCCAGCAGGCCGGAGCCCACCGGGGAGCTGTTTTTT. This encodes CASRPEPTGELFF.

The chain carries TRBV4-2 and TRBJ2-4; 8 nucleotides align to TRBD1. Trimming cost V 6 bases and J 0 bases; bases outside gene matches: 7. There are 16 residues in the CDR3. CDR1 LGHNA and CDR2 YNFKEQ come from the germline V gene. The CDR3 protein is CASSPQGAAAKNIQYF. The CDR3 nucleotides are TGTGCCAGCAGTCCTCAGGGGGCAGCAGCCAAAAACATTCAGTACTTC.